The next 5 T cell receptor beta chains were all read from a single sample in a study of T cells in Graves' hyperthyroidism and ophthalmopathy. RNA transcripts provided the source from which TCR beta CDR3 regions were amplified. In the first-round RT-PCR of the TCR CDR3, the HTBI primer set was used. TCRdb called the multiplex PCR reads again in MiXCR, with one record for every CDR3 protein. The repertoire holds 300,000 to 450,000 distinct CDR3 sequences, with approximately 13% as singletons. The sequencing input was blood. The receptors were gathered from a woman in her sixties or seventies with Graves' hyperthyroidism.

The V call is TRBV5-1, the J call TRBJ2-7; the match to TRBD1 covers 9 bases. CDR1 SGHRS and CDR2 YFSETQ come from the germline V gene. The V segment lost 7 bases and the J segment 6 bases; nucleotides outside the gene matches: 5. This CDR3 contains 12 residues. Written as DNA, the CDR3 is TGCGCCAGCGGGGGACAGGGCCTCGAGCAGTACTTC. This sequence encodes CASGGQGLEQYF.

This clonotype was seen ten or more times. The chain carries TRBV3-1 and TRBJ1-1, with D unclear. The V gene's germline CDR1 is LGHDT and CDR2 YNNKEL (reference sequence). Trimming stripped 1 base from V and 5 bases from J, with 8 bases between. CDR3 length: 13 amino acids. The CDR3 reads CASSQGWATEAFF. CDR3 nucleotides: TGTGCCAGCAGCCAAGGGTGGGCAACTGAAGCTTTCTTT.

This clonotype was recorded a few times. The J gene is TRBJ2-4, the V gene TRBV14; D is perhaps TRBD1 (6 bases). In germline, CDR1 is SGHDN, CDR2 FVKESK. This CDR3 comprises 16 residues. V was pared by 0 bases and J by 1 base, with 10 bases between. Here the CDR3 DNA reads TGTGCCAGCAGCCAAGATGGCACAGGGGCCAAAAACATTCAGTACTTC. This encodes CASSQDGTGAKNIQYF.

This clonotype was observed many times. The rearrangement joins TRBV11-1 to TRBJ1-1, with D hard to call. V gave up 1 base and J gave up 5 bases, with 8 bases separating them. In germline, CDR1 is SGHAT, CDR2 FQDESV (reference sequence). The CDR3 spans 13 residues. The CDR3 loop reads CASSLERETEAFF. The DNA for the CDR3 is TGTGCCAGCAGCTTAGAACGGGAGACTGAAGCTTTCTTT.

This CDR3 reads CASSQPDRSYEQYF. CDR3 sequence (DNA): TGTGCCAGCAGCCAGCCGGACCGCTCCTACGAGCAGTACTTC. The chain joins TRBV4-2 to TRBJ2-7, with no clear D. CDR3 length equals 14 residues. CDR1 LGHNA and CDR2 YNFKEQ come from the germline V gene. Between the trimmed V and J ends, which lost 3 bases and 0 bases, there was a span of 9 bases.